This T cell receptor (beta chain) was sequenced for a study of cytomegalovirus exposure and HLA in healthy donors. The germline gives CDR1 SGHRS, CDR2 YFSETQ. This CDR3 is 17 amino acids long. J was trimmed by 6 bases and V by 3 bases; bases with no gene match: 17. The PCR was carried out with 60 Vbeta primers and 13 Jbeta primers. Sequencing was performed with immunoSEQ multiplex PCR; in TCRdb, only in-frame clones are kept and a portion is missing. The sample consists of around 140,000 clones, around 80% of them appearing once. The clonotype was recovered from a man aged 25-45 years in good health and CMV-seropositive. This chain joins TRBV5-1 and TRBJ2-5; TRBD2 agrees at 7 bases. Input material: PBMCs. Written as DNA, the CDR3 is TGCGCCAGCAGCTGGGGGGGTCTGGACCCGCGTAATAAGACCCAGTACTTC. Residues: CASSWGGLDPRNKTQYF.